This T cell receptor (beta chain) was observed in a study of regulatory T cells in long-lasting Graves disease. Time point indicated: newly diagnosed GD, antithyroid drugs for less than 3 months. RNA from PBMCs was the source of the TCR library. This clonotype showed up many times. Construction of TCR beta libraries relied on iRepertoire HTBI primers and on Arm-PCR targeting CDR3 regions. One entry per CDR3 protein, called by TCRdb with MiXCR from the multiplex PCR reads. The repertoire consists of 300,000 to 400,000 distinct CDR3 sequences, with about 16% occurring once and the leading ten covering about 20%. The CDR3 spans 16 residues. J was trimmed by 2 bases and V by 1 base; bases with no gene match: 9. Germline-derived CDR1 and CDR2 are SGHRS and YFSETQ.

The material sequenced was peripheral blood mononuclear cells (PBMCs), taken at new diagnosis, from a patient treated with antithyroid drugs. The source of this sequence is a female donor with Graves disease. The chain links TRBV5-1 to TRBJ2-7; TRBD2 matches 7 bases. CDR3 sequence: CASSLPREGTTYEQYF. The CDR3 region has the DNA TGCGCCAGCAGCTTGCCGAGAGAAGGGACTACCTACGAGCAGTACTTC.